The 27 T cell receptor beta chains reported below all come from one sample, sequenced in a study of T cells in severe cutaneous drug reactions. Libraries were made by iRepertoire multiplex PCR with TCR subtype-specific primers for bulk and single-cell sequencing. TCRdb reprocessed the multiplex PCR reads; each CDR3 protein has one entry and no DNA is given. Recorded here are about 8,300 distinct CDR3 sequences; the top ten clones represent around 26%. The patients sequenced had a carbamazepine-induced Stevens-Johnson syndrome or toxic epidermal necrolysis reaction. The specimen was cells from a skin blister. The receptors originated from a human donor with a severe cutaneous adverse drug reaction.

This chain uses TRBV6-2 or TRBV6-3 with TRBJ2-5; lacking DNA, the TRBD2 call made by TCRdb goes unchecked. Germline CDR1 MNHEY, CDR2 SVGEGT. The CDR3 consists of 14 residues. CDR3: CASSRRALKETQYF.

V usage is TRBV2 and J usage is TRBJ2-3. The V gene's germline CDR1 is SNHLY and CDR2 FYNNEI. This CDR3 has 14 residues. CDR3 region: CASSTRFSTDTQYF.

The rearrangement joins TRBV28 to TRBJ2-3; checking the TCRdb D call of TRBD1 is not possible without DNA. The CDR3 spans 14 residues. In germline, CDR1 is MDHEN, CDR2 SYDVKM. This chain's CDR3 is CASSFKGAADTQYF.

This chain links TRBV5-4 with TRBJ2-2; TCRdb picks TRBD2, but there is no DNA to check that call. Germline V gene data show CDR1 as SGHNT and CDR2 as YYREEE (reference sequence). The CDR3 has 16 amino acids. This CDR3 is CASSPGPPGGPGELFF.

The CDR3 reads CASSLVPRDSYF. The chain links TRBV5-5 to TRBJ2-7; TCRdb's D gene call, TRBD2, goes unchecked for lack of DNA. This CDR3 has 12 amino acids. Per the germline V gene, CDR1 is SGHKS and CDR2 is YYEKEE (reference sequence).

By frequency, this clonotype registers medium-sized. The rearrangement links TRBV6-6 to TRBJ2-1; TCRdb names TRBD2, which stays unverified in the absence of DNA. There are 14 residues in the CDR3. Germline CDR1 MNHNY, CDR2 SVGAGI (reference sequence). The CDR3 loop is CASREAGEMNEQFF.

This rearrangement joins TRBV27 to TRBJ2-7; the D call of TRBD1 rests on TCRdb alone, since no DNA is present to check it. CDR1 and CDR2 from the germline V gene are MNHEY and SMNVEV (reference sequence). CDR3 length equals 13 residues. CDR3 loop: CASSDRGTYEQYF.

The chain is built from TRBV7-8 and TRBJ2-1; absent DNA, TCRdb's TRBD2 call cannot be checked. The length of the CDR3 is 14 residues. The germline CDR1 and CDR2 sequences are SGHVS and FQNEAQ. The chain's CDR3 is CASSFSGRASEQFF.

The rearrangement uses TRBV7-9 and TRBJ1-1; TCRdb proposes TRBD1, but this gene call is untestable without DNA. CDR3 size: 15 residues. From germline, CDR1 is SEHNR and CDR2 FQNEAQ (reference sequence). The CDR3 sequence: CASIGLGERGTEAFF.

J is TRBJ1-4 and V is TRBV6-2 or TRBV6-3. Germline CDR1 is MNHEY and CDR2 is SVGEGT. This CDR3 is built from 13 residues. CDR3 residues: CASSHPETPRLFF.

The rearrangement joins TRBV7-2 to TRBJ2-3. Looked up from germline, CDR1 is SGHTA and CDR2 is FQGNSA. CDR3 length: 12 amino acids. CDR3 sequence: CASSLYTDTQYF.

The chain uses TRBV29-1 and TRBJ1-2; TCRdb names TRBD1, which stays unverified in the absence of DNA. CDR3 size: 15 residues. Germline CDR1 and CDR2: SQVTM and ANQGSEA. The CDR3 protein is CSVASDRGPHYGYTF. The entire variable domain, with the rest obtained from reference TRBV29-1 and TRBJ1-2, is as follows: SAVISQKPSRDICQRGTSLTIQCQVDSQVTMMFWYRQQPGQSLTLIATANQGSEATYESGFVIDKFPISRPNLTFSTLTVSNMSPEDSSIYLCSVASDRGPHYGYTFGSGTRLTVV.

The CDR3 loop reads CATVDRGLVTEAFF. This chain uses TRBV5-4 with TRBJ1-1; the TCRdb call, TRBD1, lacks DNA for checking. Looked up from germline, CDR1 is SGHNT and CDR2 is YYREEE (reference sequence). The CDR3 covers 14 residues.

The chain is built from TRBV5-4 and TRBJ1-2. The CDR3 is 20 amino acids. In germline, CDR1 is SGHNT, CDR2 YYREEE (reference sequence). The CDR3 spells CASSPLGPAGGSGYNYGYTF.

The gene calls are TRBV27 and TRBJ2-7; TCRdb names TRBD1, which stays unverified in the absence of DNA. The CDR3 loop spans 17 amino acids. Germline assignment: CDR1 MNHEY and CDR2 SMNVEV (reference sequence). The CDR3 is CASSPLLADRGQYGQYF.

The V gene is TRBV10-1, the J gene TRBJ1-1; TCRdb calls TRBD1, which cannot be checked without DNA. The germline V gene has CDR1 WNHNN and CDR2 SYGVQD (reference sequence). CDR3 length equals 13 residues. CDR3 protein: CASKDTLNTEAFF.

V gene TRBV28 combines with J gene TRBJ1-1; TCRdb outputs TRBD1, but without DNA this stays unchecked. This CDR3 region has 13 residues. CDR1 is MDHEN, CDR2 SYDVKM, per germline. CDR3 amino acids: CASSPIDRTGAFF.

This clonotype is classed as medium-sized by frequency. The chain recombines TRBV30 with TRBJ1-2; TCRdb reports TRBD1, a call that lacks DNA to check it against. CDR3 size: 14 residues. The germline gives CDR1 GTSNPN, CDR2 SVGIG (reference sequence). CDR3 loop: CAWIGQGRNYGYTF.

The chain employs TRBV5-4 and TRBJ2-1. This CDR3 is 11 amino acids long. Germline loops: CDR1 SGHNT, CDR2 YYREEE (reference sequence). The CDR3 sequence: CASSRNMEQFF.

This chain uses TRBV20-1 with TRBJ2-7; absent DNA, TCRdb's TRBD1 call cannot be checked. Germline CDR1 DFQATT, CDR2 SNEGSKA (reference sequence). The CDR3 spans 13 residues. CDR3 in amino acids: CSARNQGEYEQYF.

By frequency, this clonotype is large (0.1 to 1%). This sequence joins TRBV29-1 and TRBJ2-7; TCRdb names TRBD1, which stays unverified in the absence of DNA. This CDR3 has 15 residues. Germline lookup yields CDR1 SQVTM and CDR2 ANQGSEA. CDR3 in amino acids: CSVAGQVLSSYEQYF.

V gene TRBV20-1 combines with J gene TRBJ2-7; checking the TCRdb D call of TRBD1 is not possible without DNA. Germline lookup yields CDR1 DFQATT and CDR2 SNEGSKA (reference sequence). CDR3 size: 13 residues. The CDR3 sequence: CSAWGTASYEQYF.

V is TRBV5-6 and J is TRBJ2-5; TCRdb names TRBD1, which stays unverified in the absence of DNA. The CDR3 extends over 15 amino acids. Germline loops: CDR1 SGHDT, CDR2 YYEEEE. The CDR3 is CASTRQGGAQETQYF.

V usage is TRBV28 and J usage is TRBJ1-2. The CDR3 contains 16 residues. CDR1 is MDHEN and CDR2 is SYDVKM in the germline V gene. The CDR3 sequence: CVSSPLGGGYNYGYTF.

The CDR3 region is CSAREFGSGRSNEQFF. The genes are TRBV20-1 and TRBJ2-1; no DNA is available, so the TRBD2 call from TCRdb remains unchecked. The CDR3 contains 16 residues. The germline V gene encodes CDR1 DFQATT and CDR2 SNEGSKA (reference sequence).

The rearrangement joins TRBV15 to TRBJ2-1. The CDR3 length is 15 residues. Germline CDR1 and CDR2: LNHNV and YYDKDF (reference sequence). CDR3 in amino acids: CATSRRTLTNNEQFF.

The chain links TRBV19 to TRBJ2-1; the D call of TRBD2 rests on TCRdb alone, since no DNA is present to check it. This CDR3 contains 14 residues. The germline CDR1 and CDR2 sequences are LNHDA and SQIVND (reference sequence). CDR3 sequence: CASKLAGGTDEQFF. The whole variable domain, remainder taken from reference TRBV19 and TRBJ2-1, is DGGITQSPKYLFRKEGQNVTLSCEQNLNHDAMYWYRQDPGQGLRLIYYSQIVNDFQKGDIAEGYSVSREKKESFPLTVTSAQKNPTAFYLCASKLAGGTDEQFFGPGTRLTVL.